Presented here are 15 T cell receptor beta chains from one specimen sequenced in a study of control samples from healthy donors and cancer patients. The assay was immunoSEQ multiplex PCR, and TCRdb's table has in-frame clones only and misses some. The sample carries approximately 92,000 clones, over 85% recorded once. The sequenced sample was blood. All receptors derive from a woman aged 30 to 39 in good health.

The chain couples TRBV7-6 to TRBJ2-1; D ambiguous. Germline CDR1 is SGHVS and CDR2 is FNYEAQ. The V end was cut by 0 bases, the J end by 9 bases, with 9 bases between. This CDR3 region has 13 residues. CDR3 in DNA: TGTGCCAGCAGCTTAGCGGCAGCGTCTGAGCAGTTCTTC. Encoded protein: CASSLAAASEQFF.

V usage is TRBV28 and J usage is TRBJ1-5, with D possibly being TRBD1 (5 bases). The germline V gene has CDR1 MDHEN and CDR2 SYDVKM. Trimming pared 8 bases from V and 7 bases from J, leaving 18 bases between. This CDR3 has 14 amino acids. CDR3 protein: CASDLPGPGQPQHF. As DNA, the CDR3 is TGTGCCAGCGATCTGCCGGGGCCTGGGCAGCCCCAGCATTTT.

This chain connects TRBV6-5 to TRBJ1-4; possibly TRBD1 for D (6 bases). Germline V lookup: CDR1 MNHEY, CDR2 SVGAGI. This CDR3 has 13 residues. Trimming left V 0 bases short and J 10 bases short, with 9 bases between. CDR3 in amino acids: CASSYSGQRKLFF. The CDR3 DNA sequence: TGTGCCAGCAGTTACTCCGGACAGCGAAAACTGTTTTTT.

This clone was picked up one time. The CDR3 spells CASSGQRSNYGYTF. The CDR3 region has the DNA TGTGCCAGCAGCGGACAGAGATCTAACTATGGCTACACCTTC. This chain joins TRBV6-5 and TRBJ1-2; a possible D gene is TRBD1 (6 bases). Between the trimmed V and J ends, which lost 6 bases and 0 bases, there was a span of 11 bases. CDR1 and CDR2 from the germline V gene are MNHEY and SVGAGI. The CDR3 covers 14 residues.

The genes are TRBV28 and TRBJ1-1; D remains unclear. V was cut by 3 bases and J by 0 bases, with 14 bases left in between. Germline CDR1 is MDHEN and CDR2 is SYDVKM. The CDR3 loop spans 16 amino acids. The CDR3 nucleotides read TGTGCCAGCAGTTTCCACCTGACGGCCATGAACACTGAAGCTTTCTTT. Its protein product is CASSFHLTAMNTEAFF.

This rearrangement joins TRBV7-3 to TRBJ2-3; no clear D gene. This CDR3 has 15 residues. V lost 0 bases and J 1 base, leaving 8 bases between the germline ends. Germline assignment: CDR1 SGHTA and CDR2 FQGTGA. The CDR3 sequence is CASSLTPDGTDTQYF. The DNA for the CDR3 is TGTGCCAGCAGCTTAACGCCGGACGGCACAGATACGCAGTATTTT.

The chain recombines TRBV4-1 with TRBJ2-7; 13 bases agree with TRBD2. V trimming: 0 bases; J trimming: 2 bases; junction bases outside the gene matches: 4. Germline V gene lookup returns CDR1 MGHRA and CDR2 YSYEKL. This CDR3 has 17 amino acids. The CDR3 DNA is TGCGCCAGCAGCCAAGATGGACTAGCGGGAGTTCCCTACGAGCAGTACTTC. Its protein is CASSQDGLAGVPYEQYF.

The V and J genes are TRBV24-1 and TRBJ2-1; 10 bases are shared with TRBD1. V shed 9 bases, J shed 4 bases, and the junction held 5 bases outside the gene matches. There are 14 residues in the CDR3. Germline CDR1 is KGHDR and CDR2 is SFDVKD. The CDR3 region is CATGRTGGYNEQFF. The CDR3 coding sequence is TGTGCCACCGGTAGGACAGGGGGATACAATGAGCAGTTCTTC.

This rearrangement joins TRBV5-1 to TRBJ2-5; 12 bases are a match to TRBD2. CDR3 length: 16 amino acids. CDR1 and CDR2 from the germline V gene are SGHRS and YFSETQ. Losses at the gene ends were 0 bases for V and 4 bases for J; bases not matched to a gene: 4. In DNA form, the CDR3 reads TGCGCCAGCAGCTTGGGGCTAGCGGGGGGGACAGAGACCCAGTACTTC. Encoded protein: CASSLGLAGGTETQYF.

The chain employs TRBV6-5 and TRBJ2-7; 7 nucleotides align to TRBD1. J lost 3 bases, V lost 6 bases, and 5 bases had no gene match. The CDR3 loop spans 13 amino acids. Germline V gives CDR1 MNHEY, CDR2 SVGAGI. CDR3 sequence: CASSPGQLYEQYF. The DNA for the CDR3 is TGTGCCAGCAGCCCGGGACAGCTCTACGAGCAGTACTTC.

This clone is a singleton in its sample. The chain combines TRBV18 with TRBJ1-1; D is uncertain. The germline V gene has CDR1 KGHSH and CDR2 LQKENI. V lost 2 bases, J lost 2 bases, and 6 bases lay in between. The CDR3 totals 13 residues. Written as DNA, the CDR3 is TGTGCCAGCTCACCAAGGGATAACACTGAAGCTTTCTTT. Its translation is CASSPRDNTEAFF.

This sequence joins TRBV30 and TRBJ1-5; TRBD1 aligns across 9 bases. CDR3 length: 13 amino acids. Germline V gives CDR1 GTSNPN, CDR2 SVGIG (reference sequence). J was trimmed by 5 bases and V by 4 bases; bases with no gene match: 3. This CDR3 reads CAWTRQGDQPQHF. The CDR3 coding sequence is TGTGCCTGGACCCGACAGGGGGATCAGCCCCAGCATTTT.

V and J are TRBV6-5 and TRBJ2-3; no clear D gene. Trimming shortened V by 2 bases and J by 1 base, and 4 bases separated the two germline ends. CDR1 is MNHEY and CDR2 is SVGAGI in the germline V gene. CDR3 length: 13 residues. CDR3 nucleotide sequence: TGTGCCAGCAGTTACGACCGCACAGATACGCAGTATTTT. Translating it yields CASSYDRTDTQYF.

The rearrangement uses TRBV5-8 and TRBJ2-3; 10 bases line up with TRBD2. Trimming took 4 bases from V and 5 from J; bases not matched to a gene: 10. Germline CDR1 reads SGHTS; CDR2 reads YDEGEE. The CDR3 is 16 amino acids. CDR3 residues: CASSEGAGGRVDTQYF. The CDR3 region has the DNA TGTGCCAGCAGCGAAGGAGCGGGGGGGCGTGTAGATACGCAGTATTTT.

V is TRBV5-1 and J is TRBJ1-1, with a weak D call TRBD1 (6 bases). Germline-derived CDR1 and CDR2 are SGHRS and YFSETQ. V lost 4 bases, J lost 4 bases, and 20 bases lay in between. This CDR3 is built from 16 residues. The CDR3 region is CASSLWTGGVGTEAFF. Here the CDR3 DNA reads TGCGCCAGCAGCCTATGGACTGGGGGCGTGGGCACTGAAGCTTTCTTT.